Below, one TCR beta chain is given with its context. The antigen remains unidentified. Assay: immunoSEQ multiplex PCR; the TCRdb copy retains only in-frame clones and omits some. The sample lists about 700,000 clones; 92% were seen once. The data originate from a study of shared clonotypes between healthy human individuals. Study-level findings and limits: In the sorted subsets, rarefaction showed sequencing was incomplete despite large depth.

It was CD45RO-negative cells, positively selected for CCR7, that made up naive CD8 cells, with terminally differentiated effector memory CD45RA+ cells excluded. V lost 5 bases, J lost 4 bases, and 20 bases lay in between. The germline gives CDR1 MGHRA, CDR2 YSYEKL. The CDR3 totals 16 residues. The chain has TRBV4-1 and TRBJ1-2; D remains ambiguous. This receptor was identified in a man aged 30 to 45 in good health. Source material: naive CD8+ T cells sorted from blood. The CDR3 DNA is TGCGCCAGCAGCACAGTCGTGGGATCTGTACCCTATGGCTACACCTTC. Encoded protein: CASSTVVGSVPYGYTF.